The clone carrying this TCR beta chain was recorded many times. V lost 7 bases and J lost 6, with 12 bases in between. The CDR3 loop spans 13 amino acids. Per the germline V gene, CDR1 is SNHLY and CDR2 is FYNNEI. Amplified TCR beta CDR3 regions came from RNA transcripts. The HTBI primer set served for first-round RT-PCR of the TCR CDR3. TCRdb re-analysed the multiplex PCR reads in MiXCR, keeping a single row per CDR3 protein. The sample comprises nearly 750,000 distinct CDR3 sequences, 35% of which are singletons, and approximately 31% rests with the top ten. The sample is drawn from a study of T cells in Graves' hyperthyroidism and ophthalmopathy. Clinicians diagnosed patients from clinical symptoms, serum thyroxine and TRAb, thyroid ultrasound and orbital computed tomography. Cells are PBMCs isolated from around 10 ml of fresh blood.

The chain is built from TRBV2 and TRBJ2-2, with a possible D match to TRBD1 (6 bases). The material sequenced was blood. The TCR was taken from a middle-aged woman with Graves' hyperthyroidism. CDR3: CASTQGLAGELFF. The CDR3 region has the DNA TGTGCCAGCACACAGGGCCTTGCCGGGGAGCTGTTTTTT.